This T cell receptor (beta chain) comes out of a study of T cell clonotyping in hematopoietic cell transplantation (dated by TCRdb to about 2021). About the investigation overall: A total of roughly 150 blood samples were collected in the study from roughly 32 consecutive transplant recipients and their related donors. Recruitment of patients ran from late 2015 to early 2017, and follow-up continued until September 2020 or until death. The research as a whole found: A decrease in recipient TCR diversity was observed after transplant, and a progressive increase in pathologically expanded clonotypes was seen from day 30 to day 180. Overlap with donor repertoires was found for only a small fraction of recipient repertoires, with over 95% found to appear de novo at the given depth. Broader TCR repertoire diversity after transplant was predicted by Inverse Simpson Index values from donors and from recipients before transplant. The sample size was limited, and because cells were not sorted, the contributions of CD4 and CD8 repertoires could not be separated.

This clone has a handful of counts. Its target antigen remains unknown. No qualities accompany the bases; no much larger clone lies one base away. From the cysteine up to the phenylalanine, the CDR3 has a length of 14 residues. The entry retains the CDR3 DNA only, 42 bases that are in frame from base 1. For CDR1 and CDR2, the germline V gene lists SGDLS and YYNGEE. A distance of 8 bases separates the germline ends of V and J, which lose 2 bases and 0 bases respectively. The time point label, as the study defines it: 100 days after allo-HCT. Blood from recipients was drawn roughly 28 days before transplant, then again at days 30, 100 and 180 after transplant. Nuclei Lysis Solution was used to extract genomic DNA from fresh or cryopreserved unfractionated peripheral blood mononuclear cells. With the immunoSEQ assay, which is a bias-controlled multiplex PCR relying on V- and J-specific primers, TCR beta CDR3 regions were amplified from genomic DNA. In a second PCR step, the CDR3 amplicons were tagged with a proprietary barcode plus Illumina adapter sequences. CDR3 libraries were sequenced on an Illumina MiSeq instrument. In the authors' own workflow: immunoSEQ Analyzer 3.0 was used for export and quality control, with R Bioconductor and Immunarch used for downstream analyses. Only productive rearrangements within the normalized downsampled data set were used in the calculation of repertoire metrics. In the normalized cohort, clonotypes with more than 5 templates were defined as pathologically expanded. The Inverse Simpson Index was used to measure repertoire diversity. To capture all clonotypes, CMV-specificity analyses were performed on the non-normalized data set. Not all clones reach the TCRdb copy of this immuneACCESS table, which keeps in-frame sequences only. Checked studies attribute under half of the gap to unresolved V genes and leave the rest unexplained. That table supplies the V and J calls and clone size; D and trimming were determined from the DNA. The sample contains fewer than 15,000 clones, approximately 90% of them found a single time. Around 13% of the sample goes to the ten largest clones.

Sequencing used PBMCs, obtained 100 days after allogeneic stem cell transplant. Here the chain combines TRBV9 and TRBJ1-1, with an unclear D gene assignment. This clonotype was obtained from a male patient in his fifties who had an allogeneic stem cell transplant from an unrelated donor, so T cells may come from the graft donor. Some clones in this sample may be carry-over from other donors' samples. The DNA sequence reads TGTGCCAGCAGCGTTGGCACAATGAACACTGAAGCTTTCTTT. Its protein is CASSVGTMNTEAFF. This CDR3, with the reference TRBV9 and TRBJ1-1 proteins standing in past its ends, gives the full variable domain DSGVTQTPKHLITATGQRVTLRCSPRSGDLSVYWYQQSLDQGLQFLIQYYNGEERAKGNILERFSAQQFPDLHSELNLSSLELGDSALYFCASSVGTMNTEAFFGQGTRLTVV.